A selection of T cell receptor beta chains follows, all from one sample in a study of blood T cell repertoires in COVID-19. The protocol was immunoSEQ multiplex PCR, while the TCRdb copy is restricted to in-frame clones and leaves out a portion. The profile shows around 150,000 clones, 70% to 90% of them singletons. Sequenced sample: peripheral blood. The receptors stem from a man between 35 and 55 years old with acute or convalescent COVID-19. CDR3s include the opening cysteine and the closing phenylalanine or tryptophan. Fields, in order: V gene, clone size, D gene, J gene, CDR3 DNA, CDR3 protein. The D gene is left open where the match is weak. Only part of the rows carry a size: once, few, many, or a class if the clone is expanded.

TRBV12-5	.	.	TRBJ1-4	TGTGCTAGTGGTCGGCAGGGTGACGAAAAACTGTTTTTT	CASGRQGDEKLFF
TRBV10-3	.	TRBD1	TRBJ1-2	TGTGCCATCCAGGATCCCGGGACAGGGGAAACCTATGGCTACACCTTC	CAIQDPGTGETYGYTF
TRBV2	.	TRBD2	TRBJ2-3	TGTGCCAGCAGACTAGCGGGGAGCACAGATACGCAGTATTTT	CASRLAGSTDTQYF
TRBV5-5	.	.	TRBJ2-7	TGTGCCAGCAGCTCTCAGGGGGGAGGCGTCTACGAGCAGTACTTC	CASSSQGGGVYEQYF
TRBV12-3/TRBV12-4	.	.	TRBJ2-5	TGTGCCAGCAGTTTAGCGCTACGGGAGACCCAGTACTTC	CASSLALRETQYF
TRBV5-1	.	.	TRBJ1-1	TGCGCCAGCAGCCTCTCGACAGGACCCTTTTCCGAAGCTTTCTTT	CASSLSTGPFSEAFF
TRBV6-5	.	TRBD1	TRBJ1-1	TGTGCCAGCAGTCGACAGGGAACTGAAGCTTTCTTT	CASSRQGTEAFF
TRBV7-8	.	.	TRBJ1-2	TGTGCCAGCAGCTTAGCGGAAGGAACAGGAAAATATGGCTACACCTTC	CASSLAEGTGKYGYTF
TRBV3-1/TRBV3-2	once	.	TRBJ1-4	TGTGCCAGCAGCGCCCGGGGGGCGCGTGAAAAACTGTTTTTT	CASSARGAREKLFF
TRBV6-5	.	TRBD1	TRBJ2-7	TGTGCCAGCAGTTTCCGGACAGGGGACAACGAGCAGTACTTC	CASSFRTGDNEQYF
TRBV5-6	.	.	TRBJ1-2	TGTGCCAGCAGCCAACCGGCCAGGGCTAACTATGGCTACACCTTC	CASSQPARANYGYTF
TRBV5-4	once	.	TRBJ2-2	TGTGCCAGCAGCCTCGACTTGAACACCGGGGAGCTGTTTTTT	CASSLDLNTGELFF
TRBV10-3	.	.	TRBJ1-2	TGTGCCATCAGCCCGGCGGGAGGTGAAGGCTACACCTTC	CAISPAGGEGYTF
TRBV2	few	TRBD1	TRBJ1-6	TGTGCCAGCAGGGAGGACAGGGGTAGGTCACCCCTCCACTTT	CASREDRGRSPLHF
TRBV7-6	.	.	TRBJ2-3	TGTGCCAGCAGCAACAAGGATACGCAGTATTTT	CASSNKDTQYF
TRBV28	.	TRBD1	TRBJ2-7	TGTGCCAGCAGTTCACCCCGAGGCGGGACAGGGAGGGCCGAGCAGTACTTC	CASSSPRGGTGRAEQYF
TRBV11-3	few	.	TRBJ2-5	TGTGCCAGCAGCCTCGAAAGTACGACTCGAGAGACCCAGTACTTC	CASSLESTTRETQYF
TRBV3-1/TRBV3-2	.	.	TRBJ2-7	TGTGCCAGCAGCCCAACTCACGGAGGCGGTGGCTACGAGCAGTACTTC	CASSPTHGGGGYEQYF
TRBV4-2	.	TRBD2	TRBJ2-1	TGTGCCAGCAGCCTATTAGCGGGGGTGTTCAATGAGCAGTTCTTC	CASSLLAGVFNEQFF
TRBV7-8	.	.	TRBJ1-2	TGTGCCAGCAGCCACCAGGACAGCCTCTATGGCTACACCTTC	CASSHQDSLYGYTF
TRBV6-5	.	.	TRBJ2-7	TGTGCCAGCAGTTACACGGGACTGAGTATAGACGAGCAGTACTTC	CASSYTGLSIDEQYF
TRBV14	.	.	TRBJ1-2	TGTGCCAGCAGCCAAGACCCAGGGTTCGCCTATGGCTACACCTTC	CASSQDPGFAYGYTF
TRBV19	.	.	TRBJ1-5	TGTGCCAGTAGTATAGGAGTGCGGGGGCCGGAGCCCCAGCATTTT	CASSIGVRGPEPQHF
TRBV5-6	.	TRBD1	TRBJ1-2	TGTGCCAGCAGCTCCGTAGCCGGGACAGGAGGAGCTAACTATGGCTACACCTTC	CASSSVAGTGGANYGYTF
TRBV7-2	once	.	TRBJ1-5	TGTGCCAGCAGCCTCATGGTGGGAGGCAATCAGCCCCAGCATTTT	CASSLMVGGNQPQHF
TRBV9	.	TRBD2	TRBJ2-1	TGTGCCAGCAGCGGAAGAGGGAGCGGGGGCTACAATGAGCAGTTCTTC	CASSGRGSGGYNEQFF
TRBV5-5	.	TRBD1	TRBJ1-3	TGTGCCAGCAGCTTACGGACAGGGGCGGGAAACACCATATATTTT	CASSLRTGAGNTIYF
TRBV29-1	.	.	TRBJ2-5	TGCAGCGCTGAAGGGAGCGGCCAAGAGACCCAGTACTTC	CSAEGSGQETQYF
TRBV2	.	TRBD2	TRBJ2-1	TGTGCCAGCGGGGGACGGGGGGTCTCCTACAATGAGCAGTTCTTC	CASGGRGVSYNEQFF
TRBV7-3	.	TRBD1	TRBJ1-1	TGTGCCAGCAGCCTGACAGGGGCCAGCACTGAAGCTTTCTTT	CASSLTGASTEAFF
TRBV7-2	few	.	TRBJ1-6	TGTGCCAGCAGCTATGGACGGGAAAATTCACCCCTCCACTTT	CASSYGRENSPLHF
TRBV5-1	.	TRBD2	TRBJ2-1	TGCGCCAGCGAACCGAGCGGGGGATCCTACAATGAGCAGTTCTTC	CASEPSGGSYNEQFF
TRBV13	.	TRBD1	TRBJ2-7	TGTGCCAGCAGCTTGGACAGGGGGATGAACGAGCAGTACTTC	CASSLDRGMNEQYF
TRBV2	.	.	TRBJ1-6	TGTGCCAGCAGTAGTCGGACAAGCTCCTATAATTCACCCCTCCACTTT	CASSSRTSSYNSPLHF
TRBV6-5	.	.	TRBJ1-3	TGTGCCAGCAGTTACTCAGCGGCCTCTGGAAACACCATATATTTT	CASSYSAASGNTIYF
TRBV7-2	.	.	TRBJ1-4	TGTGCCAGCAGCTTTACAGAGCGGGGAAAACTGTTTTTT	CASSFTERGKLFF
TRBV2	.	.	TRBJ2-7	TGTGCCAGCAGTACCCGGACTGACCCCTACGAGCAGTACTTC	CASSTRTDPYEQYF
TRBV12-3/TRBV12-4	.	TRBD1	TRBJ1-6	TGTGCCAGCAGTTCGGACAGGTTGGCCCTCCACTTT	CASSSDRLALHF
TRBV7-2	.	.	TRBJ1-6	TGTGCCAGCAGCTCTCGACAGCCTGATAATTCACCCCTCCACTTT	CASSSRQPDNSPLHF
TRBV15	.	TRBD2	TRBJ2-3	TGTGCCACCAGCAGAGAGGGGCGGGGGGGCCGTAGGAGCACAGATACGCAGTATTTT	CATSREGRGGRRSTDTQYF
TRBV7-2	.	TRBD2	TRBJ2-3	TGTGCCAGCAGCTTATCGGGGGGAGGGGCAGATACGCAGTATTTT	CASSLSGGGADTQYF
TRBV19	.	.	TRBJ2-3	TGTGCCAGTAGACCCACGGGGGTCACAGATACGCAGTATTTT	CASRPTGVTDTQYF
TRBV10-2	once	.	TRBJ1-1	TGCGCCAGTCTACAGGGAGCCGGTACTGAAGCTTTCTTT	CASLQGAGTEAFF
TRBV15	.	TRBD1	TRBJ2-2	TGTGCCACCAGCAGATTCTGGACAGGGGCCAACACCGGGGAGCTGTTTTTT	CATSRFWTGANTGELFF